Below are 2 T cell receptor beta chains sequenced from a single sample in a study of blood T cells in healthy people across ages. A second PCR, run for roughly 7 to 12 cycles, used a sample-barcoded 5' primer plus a J-beta primer mix. TCRdb itself ran the 5' RACE reads through MiXCR, one entry per CDR3 protein. In the table there are roughly 800,000 distinct CDR3 sequences, 58% of which are singletons. Sequencing used blood. All receptors come from a man aged 25 to 45 in good health.

This clonotype was counted only a few times. This chain connects TRBV5-1 to TRBJ1-6; 7 bases agree with TRBD1. With 0 bases clipped from V and 10 bases from J, the junction kept 7 bases outside the gene matches. CDR3 length: 15 amino acids. Germline V gene lookup returns CDR1 SGHRS and CDR2 YFSETQ. CDR3 nucleotide sequence: TGCGCCAGCAGCTTGGGACAGGGAGCGGAATCACCCCTCCACTTT. Translated, it gives CASSLGQGAESPLHF.

This clonotype has a count of ten or more. The chain recombines TRBV7-2 with TRBJ2-7; D call uncertain. The CDR3 has 12 amino acids. Germline V gives CDR1 SGHTA, CDR2 FQGNSA. V lost 5 bases and J 3 bases, leaving 8 bases between the germline ends. The CDR3 DNA sequence: TGTGCCAGCAGCCCGCCAGGCTACGAGCAGTACTTC. This sequence encodes CASSPPGYEQYF.